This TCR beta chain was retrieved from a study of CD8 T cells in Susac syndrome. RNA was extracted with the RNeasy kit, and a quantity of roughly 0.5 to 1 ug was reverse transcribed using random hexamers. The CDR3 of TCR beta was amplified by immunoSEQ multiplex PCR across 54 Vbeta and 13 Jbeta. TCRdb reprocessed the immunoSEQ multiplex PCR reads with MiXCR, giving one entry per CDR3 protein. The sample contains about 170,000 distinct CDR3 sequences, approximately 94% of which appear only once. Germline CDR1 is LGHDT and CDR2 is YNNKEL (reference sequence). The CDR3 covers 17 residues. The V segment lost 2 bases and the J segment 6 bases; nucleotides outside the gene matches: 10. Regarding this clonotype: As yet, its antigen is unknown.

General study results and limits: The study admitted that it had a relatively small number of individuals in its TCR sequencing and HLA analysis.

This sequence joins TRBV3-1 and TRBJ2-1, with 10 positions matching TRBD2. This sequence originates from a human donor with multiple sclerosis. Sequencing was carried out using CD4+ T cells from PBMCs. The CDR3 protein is CASSQPSGSVGANEQFF. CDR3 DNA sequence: TGTGCCAGCAGCCAACCTAGCGGGAGCGTTGGTGCCAATGAGCAGTTCTTC.